The text below deals with one T cell receptor beta chain. The antigen is undetermined. One end of the junction fails to match germline, which may point to a read error. The data stem from a study of tumor-infiltrating lymphocytes in primary liver carcinoma. Study-wide context: Staging placed the tumors at T1-T3 N0M0, and they measured roughly 4 to 10 cm across. Each of the samples returned roughly 3.65 to 7.5 million productive TCRbeta reads (a yield similar across tissue types).

CDR1 SGHAT and CDR2 FQNNGV come from the germline V gene. The CDR3 length is 15 residues. Taking about 17-31 mg of unsorted bulk tissue, the authors co-extracted RNA and DNA. Study-level points and caveats: All five tumor regions shared only about 8-25% of top clones. Researchers found tumor-adjacent and tumor-blood pairs overlapped less than tumor region pairs.

Constant-region priming of approximately 500 ng total RNA yielded TCR beta cDNA. Investigators got TCR beta libraries out of three nested multiplex PCR rounds, done with slightly modified ARM-PCR. The first two PCR rounds, around 10 cycles each, used TRBV1-TRBV30 forward primers and a C-beta reverse primer. MiXCR, applied by TCRdb to the multiplex PCR reads, yields one record per CDR3 protein. The sample has under 110,000 distinct CDR3 sequences, about 62% seen once. The sequenced material came from liver tumor tissue from sampling region 2. Regarding subset: tumor region T2, inferior pole. The sequence was obtained from a woman aged 60-75 years with primary liver carcinoma and hepatitis B virus infection. The genes are TRBV11-2 and TRBJ2-1; TRBD2 is a possible D gene (5 bases). The CDR3: CASSLPGLCDNEQLF. The CDR3 DNA is TGTGCCAGCAGCTTGCCGGGATTATGTGACAACGAGCAGCTCTTC.